This T cell receptor beta chain stems from a study of tumor-infiltrating lymphocytes in primary liver carcinoma. On the study more broadly: The tumors ranged from roughly 4.2 to 11 cm across and fell within stage T1-T3 N0M0. Samples produced roughly 3.5 to 7.13 million productive TCRbeta reads, comparable across tissue types.

Study findings and constraints: Relative to blood, tumors carried a significantly larger fraction of the repertoire in their top 250 clones (p = 0.039).

Researchers generated TCR beta cDNA from around 510 ng of total RNA, relying on a constant-region primer. Modified slightly, ARM-PCR produced TCR beta libraries over three nested multiplex PCR rounds. Use of TRBV1-TRBV30 forward primers with a C-beta reverse primer characterized the first two PCR rounds, which lasted around 10 cycles each. In TCRdb, the multiplex PCR reads were re-called with MiXCR into one record per CDR3 protein. Of just under 55,000 distinct CDR3 sequences in the sample, about 73% were seen once. Points on this clonotype: Its cognate antigen is unknown.

The approximately 20-31 mg bulk tissue piece was not sorted before simultaneous RNA and DNA extraction. Deletions cut 7 bases from V and 9 bases from J, with 12 bases between. This CDR3 has 11 amino acids. Germline CDR1 SQVTM, CDR2 ANQGSEA. The source material was liver tumor tissue from sampling region 2. Subset reported: tumor region T2, inferior pole. The rearrangement links TRBV29-1 to TRBJ1-4; TRBD1 might be the D (5 bases). This clonotype originated in a man aged 35 to 55 with primary liver carcinoma and hepatitis B virus infection. The CDR3 loop reads CSDDVGQKLFF. The CDR3 DNA sequence: TGCAGCGATGATGTGGGGCAAAAACTGTTTTTT.